This is a list of T cell receptor beta chains from one sample in a study of early T cells in non-severe SARS-CoV-2 infection. One entry per CDR3 protein, called by TCRdb with MiXCR from the 5' RACE reads. The profile shows 30,000 to 45,000 distinct CDR3 sequences, about 5.5% of them singletons. This specimen was whole blood, taken at baseline. The source is an adult who was a healthcare worker with PCR-confirmed SARS-CoV-2 infection or an uninfected control (not recorded which). The CDR3 runs from the conserved cysteine through the conserved F or W. D genes are given only for firm matches. Where a row states a size, it is once, few, many or the class of an expanded clone; other rows omit it.

>many|TRBJ2-7|TRBV2|TRBD2
CASIGASGSPYEQYF
TGTGCCAGCATCGGGGCTAGCGGGAGTCCATACGAGCAGTACTTC
>many|TRBJ2-7|TRBV5-1|TRBD1
CASSLVSQGANEQYF
TGCGCCAGCAGCTTAGTCAGCCAGGGGGCAAACGAGCAGTACTTC
>once|TRBJ1-5|TRBV19|.
CASSNGRDQPQHF
TGTGCCAGTAGTAACGGGCGGGATCAGCCCCAGCATTTT
>many|TRBJ1-6|TRBV12-3/TRBV12-4|TRBD1
CASRSGTGGSNSPLHF
TGTGCCAGCAGGTCCGGGACAGGGGGCTCGAATTCACCCCTCCACTTT
>many|TRBJ1-2|TRBV15|.
CATSRTGSLNYGYTF
TGTGCCACCAGCAGAACGGGGTCGCTCAACTATGGCTACACCTTC
>many|TRBJ2-2|TRBV5-1|.
CASSLNQVSGELFF
TGCGCCAGCAGCTTGAACCAGGTTTCCGGGGAGCTGTTTTTT
>many|TRBJ1-3|TRBV11-2|.
CASSLGQSSGNTIYF
TGTGCCAGCAGCTTGGGCCAAAGCTCTGGAAACACCATATATTTT
>.|TRBJ2-2|TRBV7-8|.
CASSVRVTGELFF
TGTGCCAGCAGCGTAAGGGTTACCGGGGAGCTGTTTTTT
>many|TRBJ2-3|TRBV7-2|TRBD2
CASSSSGSFSTDTQYF
TGTGCCAGCAGCTCTAGCGGGAGCTTCAGCACAGATACGCAGTATTTT
>few|TRBJ2-1|TRBV7-2|TRBD2
CASSRRLADDNEQFF
TGTGCCAGCAGCCGCCGACTAGCGGATGACAATGAGCAGTTCTTC
>many|TRBJ2-1|TRBV18|.
CASSLRTKRRPLYNEQFF
TGTGCCAGCTCACTACGGACTAAGCGGAGACCACTTTACAATGAGCAGTTCTTC
>many|TRBJ2-2|TRBV3-1|TRBD1
CASSQQPTGVGELFF
TGTGCCAGCAGCCAACAGCCGACAGGGGTCGGGGAGCTGTTTTTT
>many|TRBJ1-6|TRBV27|.
CASRAGINSPLHF
TGTGCCAGCAGGGCAGGTATTAATTCACCCCTCCACTTT
>many|TRBJ2-1|TRBV4-3|.
CASSLEQGRNEQFF
TGCGCCAGCAGCCTCGAACAGGGGAGGAATGAGCAGTTCTTC
>.|TRBJ2-6|TRBV2|.
CASTRANVLTF
TGTGCCAGTACCAGGGCCAACGTCCTGACTTTC
>.|TRBJ2-2|TRBV29-1|TRBD1
CSIPDRNGELFF
TGCAGCATCCCGGACAGGAACGGGGAGCTGTTTTTT
>many|TRBJ1-2|TRBV13|.
CASSLLAQGLPFYGYTF
TGTGCCAGCAGCTTATTAGCGCAGGGACTACCATTCTATGGCTACACCTTC
>many|TRBJ2-7|TRBV2|.
CASSEALGRGLYEQYF
TGTGCCAGCAGTGAAGCTCTGGGTCGGGGGCTATACGAGCAGTACTTC
>few|TRBJ2-7|TRBV20-1|TRBD2
CSARDSSGRTTYEQYF
TGCAGTGCTAGAGATTCGAGCGGGAGGACCACCTACGAGCAGTACTTC
>.|TRBJ2-3|TRBV5-1|.
CASSLGGALTDTQYF
TGCGCCAGCAGCTTGGGCGGGGCCCTTACAGATACGCAGTATTTT
>many|TRBJ2-3|TRBV13|TRBD1
CASSFAGTGPDTQYF
TGTGCCAGCAGCTTCGCTGGGACAGGGCCAGATACGCAGTATTTT
>many|TRBJ2-3|TRBV29-1|.
CSVVAPDTQYF
TGCAGCGTTGTAGCCCCAGATACGCAGTATTTT
>many|TRBJ2-7|TRBV4-3|TRBD1
CASSRVEGQGHEQYF
TGCGCCAGCAGTCGGGTCGAGGGACAGGGTCACGAGCAGTACTTC
>many|TRBJ2-1|TRBV10-1|TRBD2
CASSERLAGGEQFF
TGCGCCAGCAGTGAGAGGCTAGCGGGGGGAGAGCAGTTCTTC
>many|TRBJ2-1|TRBV5-1|.
CASSLVGLTSEQFF
TGCGCCAGCAGCTTGGTAGGGTTGACCAGTGAGCAGTTCTTC
>many|TRBJ2-5|TRBV30|.
CACGGETQYF
TGTGCCTGCGGGGGAGAGACCCAGTACTTC
>many|TRBJ1-6|TRBV5-1|.
CASSLAAGVSSPLHF
TGCGCCAGCAGCTTGGCCGCAGGCGTCAGTTCACCCCTCCACTTT
>many|TRBJ2-4|TRBV20-1|TRBD2
CSAALAGATKNIQYF
TGCAGTGCTGCTCTAGCGGGCGCGACCAAAAACATTCAGTACTTC
>many|TRBJ1-1|TRBV12-3/TRBV12-4|.
CASSRQDNMNTEAFF
TGTGCCAGCAGTAGACAGGATAACATGAACACTGAAGCTTTCTTT
>many|TRBJ1-5|TRBV19|.
CASSIGLTVVHF
TGTGCCAGTAGTATCGGGTTAACCGTAGTGCATTTT
>many|TRBJ2-7|TRBV30|.
CAWSVGQSYEQYF
TGTGCCTGGAGTGTGGGCCAGAGCTACGAGCAGTACTTC
>many|TRBJ2-1|TRBV4-3|.
CASSQDRGLAYNEQFF
TGCGCCAGCAGCCAAGATCGTGGCTTAGCCTACAATGAGCAGTTCTTC
>many|TRBJ2-5|TRBV2|TRBD2
CASSEALGGRAEDF
TGTGCCAGCAGTGAAGCGCTGGGCGGGAGGGCAGAGGACTTC
>few|TRBJ2-3|TRBV28|.
CASSSPGPPDTQYF
TGTGCCAGCAGTTCACCCGGGCCCCCCGATACGCAGTATTTT
>few|TRBJ1-4|TRBV7-9|TRBD1
CASSFPGTGGEKLFF
TGTGCCAGCAGCTTCCCCGGGACAGGGGGCGAAAAACTGTTTTTT